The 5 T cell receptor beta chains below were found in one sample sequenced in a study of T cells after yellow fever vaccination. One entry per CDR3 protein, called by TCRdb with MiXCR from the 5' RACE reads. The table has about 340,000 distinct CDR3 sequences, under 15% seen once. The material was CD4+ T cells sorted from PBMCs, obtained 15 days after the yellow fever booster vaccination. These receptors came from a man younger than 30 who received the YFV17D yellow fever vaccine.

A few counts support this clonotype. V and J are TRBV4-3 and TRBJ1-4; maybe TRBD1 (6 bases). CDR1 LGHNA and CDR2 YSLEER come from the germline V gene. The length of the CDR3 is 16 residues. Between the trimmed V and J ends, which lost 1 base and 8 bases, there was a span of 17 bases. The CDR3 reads CASSQVSRGLEEKLFF. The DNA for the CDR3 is TGCGCCAGCAGCCAAGTCAGCCGGGGGCTCGAAGAAAAACTGTTTTTT.

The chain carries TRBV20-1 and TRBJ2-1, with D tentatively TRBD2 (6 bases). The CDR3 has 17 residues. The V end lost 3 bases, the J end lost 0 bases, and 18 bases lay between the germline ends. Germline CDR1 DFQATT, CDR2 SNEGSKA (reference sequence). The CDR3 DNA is TGCAGTGCTAGGGGAGGACGGGGCTCGAGCTCCTACAATGAGCAGTTCTTC. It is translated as CSARGGRGSSSYNEQFF.

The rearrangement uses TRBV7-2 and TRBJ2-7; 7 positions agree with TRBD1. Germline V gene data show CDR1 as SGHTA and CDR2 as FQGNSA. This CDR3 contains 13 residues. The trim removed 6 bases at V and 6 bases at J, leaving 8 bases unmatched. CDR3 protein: CASRGQPMGEQYF. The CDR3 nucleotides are TGTGCCAGCAGGGGACAGCCTATGGGCGAGCAGTACTTC.

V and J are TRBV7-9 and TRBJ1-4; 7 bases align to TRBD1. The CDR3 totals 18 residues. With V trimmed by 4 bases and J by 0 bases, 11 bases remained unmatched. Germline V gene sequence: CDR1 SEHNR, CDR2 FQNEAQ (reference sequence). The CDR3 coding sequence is TGTGCCAGCAGCTCCCACAGGGGCCACCCTGCAACTAATGAAAAACTGTTTTTT. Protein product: CASSSHRGHPATNEKLFF.

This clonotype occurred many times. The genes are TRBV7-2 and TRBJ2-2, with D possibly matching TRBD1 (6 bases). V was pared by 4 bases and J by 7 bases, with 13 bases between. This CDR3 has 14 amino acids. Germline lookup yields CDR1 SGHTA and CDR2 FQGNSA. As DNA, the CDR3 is TGTGCCAGCAGCTCACACAGGGTTAGCGGGGAGCTGTTTTTT. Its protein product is CASSSHRVSGELFF.